This T cell receptor beta chain was profiled in a study of blood T cell repertoires in COVID-19. The protocol was immunoSEQ multiplex PCR, while the TCRdb copy is restricted to in-frame clones and leaves out a portion. The data show some 190,000 clones, approximately 90% seen once. In its sample, this clone was seen once. Germline CDR1 LGHNA, CDR2 YSLEER. V was clipped by 1 base and J by 7 bases, with 16 bases between them. The CDR3 runs 16 residues. This chain joins TRBV4-3 and TRBJ1-4; perhaps TRBD1 as D (6 bases). This TCR came from a human donor in a cohort sampled during active COVID-19. The sample was peripheral blood. The CDR3 DNA sequence: TGCGCCAGCAGCCAAGCCACGCCTCAAGGGGGTGAAAAACTGTTTTTT. It specifies CASSQATPQGGEKLFF.